The clone carrying this T cell receptor beta chain has only one observation. This entry belongs to a study of technical replicates of blood from a few donors. The repertoire was sequenced with immunoSEQ multiplex PCR; TCRdb's copy has only in-frame clones and lacks some. Of about 89,000 clones listed, about 93% are singletons. V was clipped by 4 bases and J by 0 bases, with 28 bases between them. Germline V gives CDR1 SNHLY, CDR2 FYNNEI. The CDR3 loop spans 20 amino acids. This chain connects TRBV2 to TRBJ2-7, with D tentatively TRBD1 (6 bases). Sample: T cells isolated from PBMCs. The clonotype originates from a human donor in good health. The CDR3 nucleotides read TGTGCCAGCAGTGGTAATTGGGGCAGGGGACCTCACCCGAGCTCCTACGAGCAGTACTTC. Translation gives CASSGNWGRGPHPSSYEQYF. The complete variable domain, with remaining parts taken from reference TRBV2 and TRBJ2-7, reads EPEVTQTPSHQVTQMGQEVILRCVPISNHLYFYWYRQILGQKVEFLVSFYNNEISEKSEIFDDQFSVERPDGSNFTLKIRSTKLEDSAMYFCASSGNWGRGPHPSSYEQYFGPGTRLTVT.